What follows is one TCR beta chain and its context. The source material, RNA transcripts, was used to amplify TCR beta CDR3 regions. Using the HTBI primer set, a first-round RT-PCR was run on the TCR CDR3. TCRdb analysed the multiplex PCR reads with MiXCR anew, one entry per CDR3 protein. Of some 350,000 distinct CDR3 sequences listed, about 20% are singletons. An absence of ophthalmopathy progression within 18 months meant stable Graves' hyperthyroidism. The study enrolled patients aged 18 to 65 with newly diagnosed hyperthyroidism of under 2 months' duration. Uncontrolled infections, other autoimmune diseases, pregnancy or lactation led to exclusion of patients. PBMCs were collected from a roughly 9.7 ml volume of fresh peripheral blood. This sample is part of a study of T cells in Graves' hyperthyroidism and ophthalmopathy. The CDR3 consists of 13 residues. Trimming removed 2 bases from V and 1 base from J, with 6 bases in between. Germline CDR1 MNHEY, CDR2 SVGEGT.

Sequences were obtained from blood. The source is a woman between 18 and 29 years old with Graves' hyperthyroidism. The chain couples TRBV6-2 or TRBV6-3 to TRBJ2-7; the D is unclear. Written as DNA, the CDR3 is TGTGCCAGCAGTTACGACACGTCCTACGAGCAGTACTTC. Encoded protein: CASSYDTSYEQYF.